This entry lists 25 T cell receptor beta chains sequenced from one sample in a study of metastatic and nonmetastatic thyroid tumors. Patients had received no treatment of any kind before thyroid surgery. TCRdb re-processed the PCR reads through MiXCR. Of some 50,000 clones in the sample, roughly a fifth were seen once. Sequencing was performed on blood. The receptors come from a male donor with papillary thyroid cancer or a benign thyroid nodule (not recorded which). Some clones in this sample may be carry-over from other donors' samples.

In its sample, this clone was seen a few times. Compared with germline, one end of the junction differs, possibly owing to a read error. The V call is TRBV19, the J call TRBJ2-2; the D gene is possibly TRBD2 (6 bases). CDR3 length equals 14 residues. Germline V gene lookup returns CDR1 LNHDA and CDR2 SQIVND (reference sequence). This chain's CDR3 is CSSSMGGGTGELFF. CDR3 nucleotide sequence: TGTTCCAGTAGTATGGGAGGAGGGACCGGGGAGCTGTTTTTT.

This clone was counted ten times or more. V usage is TRBV20-1 and J usage is TRBJ2-2, with 9 bases aligning to TRBD1. In germline, CDR1 is DFQATT, CDR2 SNEGSKA (reference sequence). CDR3 length: 14 residues. With V trimmed by 6 bases and J by 4 bases, 6 bases remained unmatched. CDR3 residues: CSAARQGGTGELFF. The CDR3 DNA reads TGCAGTGCGGCCCGACAGGGGGGCACCGGGGAGCTGTTTTTT.

In this sample, this clone turned up many times. This sequence joins TRBV5-1 and TRBJ2-2; D gene unclear. The V gene's germline CDR1 is SGHRS and CDR2 YFSETQ. CDR3 length: 14 amino acids. Trimming removed 5 bases from V and 4 bases from J, with 12 bases in between. The DNA for the CDR3 is TGCGCCAGCAGTTTGTCTGGGGTCACCGGGGAGCTGTTTTTT. Residues: CASSLSGVTGELFF. Drawing the rest from reference TRBV5-1 and TRBJ2-2, the complete variable domain is KAGVTQTPRYLIKTRGQQVTLSCSPISGHRSVSWYQQTPGQGLQFLFEYFSETQRNKGNFPGRFSGRQFSNSRSEMNVSTLELGDSALYLCASSLSGVTGELFFGEGSRLTVL.

V and J are TRBV24-1 and TRBJ2-1, with a weak D call TRBD2 (6 bases). This CDR3 is built from 16 residues. Deletions cut 3 bases from V and 6 bases from J, with 17 bases between. Germline assignment: CDR1 KGHDR and CDR2 SFDVKD. The CDR3 here is CATSDPATIGGNEQFF. The DNA for the CDR3 is TGTGCCACCAGTGATCCCGCGACTATCGGGGGCAATGAGCAGTTCTTC.

This clone was seen at least ten times. The rearrangement uses TRBV11-1 and TRBJ2-7; D is perhaps TRBD1 (5 bases). CDR3 length: 15 residues. Trimming cost V 2 bases and J 4 bases, with 15 bases left between them. Per the germline V gene, CDR1 is SGHAT and CDR2 is FQDESV (reference sequence). CDR3 protein: CASSLSQDTRYEQYF. In nucleotides, the CDR3 is TGTGCCAGCAGCTTAAGCCAGGACACCCGATACGAGCAGTACTTC.

The chain employs TRBV15 and TRBJ2-3; D possibly corresponds to TRBD2 (5 bases). Germline V CDR1 and CDR2: LNHNV, YYDKDF (reference sequence). V was pared by 1 base and J by 2 bases, with 16 bases between. CDR3 length: 17 amino acids. CDR3 nucleotide sequence: TGTGCCACCAGCAGAGTAATAGCGAGATATATCACAGATACGCAGTATTTT. This sequence encodes CATSRVIARYITDTQYF.

CDR3 sequence (DNA): TGTGCCTGGAAGAGGCAGCGGAACACTGAAGCTTTCTTT. As protein: CAWKRQRNTEAFF. V gene TRBV30 combines with J gene TRBJ1-1; D not certain. The CDR3 is 13 residues long. Trimming cost V 4 bases and J 1 base, with 10 bases left between them. CDR1 and CDR2 from the germline V gene are GTSNPN and SVGIG (reference sequence). The complete variable domain, with remaining parts taken from reference TRBV30 and TRBJ1-1, reads SQTIHQWPATLVQPVGSPLSLECTVEGTSNPNLYWYRQAAGRGLQLLFYSVGIGQISSEVPQNLSASRPQDRQFILSSKKLLLSDSGFYLCAWKRQRNTEAFFGQGTRLTVV.

This clone occurred many times. This specimen includes other DNA sequences encoding the same CDR3. The DNA of the CDR3 is TGTGCCAGCAGAAAACAGGGGGGCCCTTACGAGCAGTACTTC. It specifies CASRKQGGPYEQYF. The J gene is TRBJ2-7, the V gene TRBV6-1; TRBD1 matches at 8 bases. The V gene end was trimmed by 6 bases and the J gene end by 4 bases; junction bases not matched to a gene: 8. In germline, CDR1 is MNHNS, CDR2 SASEGT. This CDR3 is built from 14 residues.

This clone was seen only a few times. The V and J genes are TRBV20-1 and TRBJ1-2; 7 bases align to TRBD1. The V gene's germline CDR1 is DFQATT and CDR2 SNEGSKA (reference sequence). V lost 4 bases, J lost 5 bases, and 16 bases stayed unmatched. This CDR3 is built from 16 residues. The CDR3: CSAIDPKQGFYYGYTF. CDR3 coding DNA: TGCAGTGCTATCGACCCTAAACAGGGGTTTTATTATGGCTACACCTTC.

In its sample, this clone was seen a few times. The chain recombines TRBV12-3 or TRBV12-4 with TRBJ2-7; 9 nucleotides match TRBD1. The length of the CDR3 is 16 residues. With 5 bases clipped from V and 3 bases from J, the junction kept 11 bases outside the gene matches. The CDR3 sequence: CASSPWGTDRGYEQYF. The CDR3 DNA sequence: TGTGCCAGCAGTCCCTGGGGGACGGACAGGGGCTACGAGCAGTACTTC.

This clone was counted many times. V usage is TRBV3-1 and J usage is TRBJ1-2; TRBD1 matches at 11 bases. There are 18 residues in the CDR3. The junction had 10 bases not matched to a gene; V was cut back by 1 base and J by 3 bases. Germline-derived CDR1 and CDR2 are LGHDT and YNNKEL (reference sequence). For the CDR3, the DNA is TGTGCCAGCAGCCAAGTTTGGGGCATGGACAGGGGGCACTATGGCTACACCTTC. Amino acid sequence: CASSQVWGMDRGHYGYTF. Based on the CDR3 plus reference TRBV3-1 and TRBJ1-2, the full variable domain is DTAVSQTPKYLVTQMGNDKSIKCEQNLGHDTMYWYKQDSKKFLKIMFSYNNKELIINETVPNRFSPKSPDKAHLNLHINSLELGDSAVYFCASSQVWGMDRGHYGYTFGSGTRLTVV.

This chain links TRBV7-3 with TRBJ1-2; TRBD1 is a possible D gene (5 bases). The germline V and J ends were trimmed by 1 base and 4 bases, with 25 bases remaining between them. Germline V lookup: CDR1 SGHTA, CDR2 FQGTGA. The CDR3 is 19 residues long. CDR3 protein: CASSLRFGITGRGSYGYTF. The CDR3 DNA reads TGTGCCAGCAGCTTAAGGTTCGGTATTACGGGACGGGGGTCCTATGGCTACACCTTC.

Ten or more counts support this clone. The chain uses TRBV20-1 and TRBJ1-5; tentatively, D is TRBD1 (6 bases). CDR3 length equals 16 residues. The germline V gene encodes CDR1 DFQATT and CDR2 SNEGSKA (reference sequence). V was shortened by 3 bases and J by 3 bases, with 18 bases between the two germline ends. The CDR3 region has the DNA TGCAGTGCTAGCTCACCGACAGGTCCCTCCAATCAGCCCCAGCATTTT. This gives the protein CSASSPTGPSNQPQHF.

This clone was seen ten or more times. The rearrangement joins TRBV2 to TRBJ2-2; D remains ambiguous. The germline V gene encodes CDR1 SNHLY and CDR2 FYNNEI. This CDR3 region has 14 residues. V was trimmed by 7 bases and J by 5 bases, leaving 14 bases between them. The CDR3 coding sequence is TGTGCCAGCAAGGTCGAAAGAGAGACCGGGGAGCTGTTTTTT. Its translation is CASKVERETGELFF.

This clone was seen a few times. The chain carries TRBV6-1 and TRBJ2-7; D might be TRBD2 (5 bases). The length of the CDR3 is 13 residues. The V end was cut by 6 bases, the J end by 9 bases, with 18 bases between. Germline V CDR1 and CDR2: MNHNS, SASEGT. In DNA form, the CDR3 reads TGTGCCAGCAGCCGGGCCCCGGGGAGCGGGCAGTACTTC. Translated: CASSRAPGSGQYF.

The chain is built from TRBV19 and TRBJ1-1; D possibly corresponds to TRBD1 (5 bases). Germline V lookup: CDR1 LNHDA, CDR2 SQIVND (reference sequence). Trimming pared 6 bases from V and 0 bases from J, leaving 14 bases between. This CDR3 comprises 15 residues. This CDR3 reads CASSLEGIMNTEAFF. In nucleotides, the CDR3 is TGTGCCAGTAGCCTGGAGGGGATCATGAACACTGAAGCTTTCTTT.

This clone was seen just once. This sequence may be a read error, since a much larger clone differs from it by one base. This sample also contains other DNA sequences that code for the same CDR3. V gene TRBV20-1 combines with J gene TRBJ2-7; 9 bases map to TRBD1. Losses at the gene ends were 0 bases for V and 6 bases for J; bases not matched to a gene: 9. The CDR3 is 15 amino acids. Germline assignment: CDR1 DFQATT and CDR2 SNEGSKA (reference sequence). CDR3 bases: TGCAGTGCTAGAGATGGGGACAGGGTCTCCCCCGAGCAGTACTTC. This gives the protein CSARDGDRVSPEQYF.

This clone has just a few counts. The chain joins TRBV11-2 to TRBJ1-2; no firm D call. Trimming stripped 1 base from V and 2 bases from J, with 11 bases between. The CDR3 runs to 15 residues. CDR1 SGHAT and CDR2 FQNNGV come from the germline V gene. The CDR3 nucleotides are TGTGCCAGCAGCTTAGTTGGCAGAGACAACTATGGCTACACCTTC. Its protein is CASSLVGRDNYGYTF.

Many counts were recorded for this clone. The rearrangement links TRBV3-1 to TRBJ2-1, with D unresolved. The CDR3 has 13 amino acids. V dropped 0 bases and J dropped 4 bases, with 4 bases sitting between them. Germline V lookup: CDR1 LGHDT, CDR2 YNNKEL (reference sequence). The CDR3 spells CASSQEDYNEQFF. The CDR3 DNA is TGTGCCAGCAGCCAAGAGGATTACAATGAGCAGTTCTTC.

This clone was recorded many times. This chain connects TRBV4-2 to TRBJ2-3; D is perhaps TRBD1 or TRBD2 (6 bases each). The CDR3 length is 18 residues. The germline V gene encodes CDR1 LGHNA and CDR2 YNFKEQ. V lost 6 bases and J 2 bases, leaving 24 bases between the germline ends. In DNA form, the CDR3 reads TGTGCCAGCAGTCATAGTGGAGGAGGGGGTAGGGACACAGATACGCAGTATTTT. This encodes CASSHSGGGGRDTDTQYF.

This clone was recorded many times. The V and J genes are TRBV6-1 and TRBJ2-3; no clear D. Trimming took 7 bases from V and 2 from J, leaving 10 bases between them. The CDR3 has 13 amino acids. Per the germline V gene, CDR1 is MNHNS and CDR2 is SASEGT. In DNA form, the CDR3 reads TGTGCCAGCAAGAGAGACCCCACAGATACGCAGTATTTT. It is translated as CASKRDPTDTQYF.

The chain links TRBV5-8 to TRBJ1-5, with 7 nucleotides matching TRBD1. The CDR3 loop spans 14 amino acids. Trimming cost V 0 bases and J 7 bases; bases outside gene matches: 4. Germline assignment: CDR1 SGHTS and CDR2 YDEGEE. In DNA form, the CDR3 reads TGTGCCAGCAGCTTGGGGCGACAGGGACAGCCCCAGCATTTT. Translating it yields CASSLGRQGQPQHF.

This clone was found many times. The gene calls are TRBV27 and TRBJ2-3; perhaps TRBD2 as D (6 bases). Looked up from germline, CDR1 is MNHEY and CDR2 is SMNVEV (reference sequence). There are 16 residues in the CDR3. With 6 bases removed from V and 2 bases from J, the gap between germline ends came to 18 bases. The CDR3 coding sequence is TGTGCCAGCAGGAAGTTGGCGGGGCACCCCACAGATACGCAGTATTTT. Amino acid sequence: CASRKLAGHPTDTQYF.

This clone is judged medium-sized (0.01 to 0.1%). The chain links TRBV5-1 to TRBJ2-2, with D unclear. The V end was cut by 4 bases, the J end by 5 bases, with 12 bases between. CDR3 length: 14 residues. From germline, CDR1 is SGHRS and CDR2 YFSETQ. CDR3 in DNA: TGCGCCAGCAGCCCGCCTACTCAAACCGGGGAGCTGTTTTTT. Amino acid sequence: CASSPPTQTGELFF.

V usage is TRBV20-1 and J usage is TRBJ2-7; possibly TRBD1 for D (7 bases). V lost 1 base, J lost 4 bases, and 20 bases lay in between. Germline CDR1 and CDR2: DFQATT and SNEGSKA (reference sequence). The CDR3 consists of 16 residues. The CDR3 DNA reads TGCAGTGCTAGAGGGAGGGACAGCCGTACGGGGTACGAGCAGTACTTC. Residues: CSARGRDSRTGYEQYF.